The 28 T cell receptor beta chains presented below share a single source sample, sequenced in a study of neoadjuvant anti-PD-1 for oral cavity cancer. TCRdb's table, derived via immunoSEQ multiplex PCR, lists solely in-frame clones and lacks some. Here the sample spans about 62,000 clones, roughly 80% being singletons. Sequenced material: PBMCs, taken before nivolumab (anti-PD-1) treatment. These TCRs come from a person aged 35-79 years with oral cavity squamous cell carcinoma.

This clone was seen more than once but under ten times. The junction and the germline gene differ at one end; a read error may be behind it. The chain carries TRBV5-1 and TRBJ2-1; 10 positions match TRBD1. Germline V gene sequence: CDR1 SGHRS, CDR2 YFSETQ. CDR3 length: 14 residues. The CDR3 region is CASFPTGGYDEQFF. CDR3 nucleotides: TGCGCCAGCTTCCCGACAGGGGGCTACGATGAGCAGTTCTTC.

This clone appeared once. This chain links TRBV27 with TRBJ1-5, with D possibly TRBD1 on 6 matching bases. CDR3 length: 14 residues. CDR1 is MNHEY and CDR2 is SMNVEV in the germline V gene (reference sequence). Trimming took 2 bases from V and 7 from J, leaving 12 bases between them. The CDR3 DNA follows: TGTGCCAGCAGTTTACTGCAGGGGAACCAGCCCCAGCATTTT. It specifies CASSLLQGNQPQHF.

This chain uses TRBV19 with TRBJ1-5; 8 positions agree with TRBD1. Looked up from germline, CDR1 is LNHDA and CDR2 is SQIVND (reference sequence). Losses at the gene ends were 1 base for V and 3 bases for J; bases not matched to a gene: 5. The CDR3 is 16 amino acids. This CDR3 reads CASSIGRDRPNQPQHF. In DNA, the CDR3 is TGTGCCAGTAGTATAGGTCGGGACAGGCCCAATCAGCCCCAGCATTTT.

V gene TRBV5-1 combines with J gene TRBJ2-1; the D is unclear. Germline V gives CDR1 SGHRS, CDR2 YFSETQ. This CDR3 has 15 residues. V was pared by 4 bases and J by 0 bases, with 11 bases between. CDR3 amino acids: CASSEAQSSYNEQFF. The CDR3 DNA reads as TGCGCCAGCAGCGAAGCCCAGAGCTCCTACAATGAGCAGTTCTTC.

The chain carries TRBV7-9 and TRBJ2-3, with D perhaps assigned TRBD1 or TRBD2 (5 bases each). Per the germline V gene, CDR1 is SEHNR and CDR2 is FQNEAQ (reference sequence). The CDR3 is 15 residues long. V was shortened by 3 bases and J by 2 bases, with 12 bases between the two germline ends. CDR3 in DNA: TGTGCCAGCAGCTTCCGGGACCAGTCCACAGATACGCAGTATTTT. Translating gives CASSFRDQSTDTQYF.

The chain joins TRBV4-1 to TRBJ1-2; no clear D gene. This CDR3 is 15 amino acids long. Germline CDR1 is MGHRA and CDR2 is YSYEKL. V was clipped by 3 bases and J by 4 bases, with 15 bases between them. For the CDR3, the DNA is TGCGCCAGCAGCCAGGGCACTACCCGTGGCTATGGCTACACCTTC. As protein: CASSQGTTRGYGYTF.

The chain recombines TRBV5-6 with TRBJ2-1; 7 nucleotides agree with TRBD1. V trimming: 4 bases; J trimming: 3 bases; junction bases outside the gene matches: 7. This CDR3 has 15 residues. Germline CDR1 SGHDT, CDR2 YYEEEE. CDR3 protein: CASSQTQGFYNEQFF. The CDR3 DNA reads as TGTGCCAGCAGCCAGACACAGGGGTTCTACAATGAGCAGTTCTTC.

V gene TRBV7-2 combines with J gene TRBJ2-7; TRBD1 is a possible D gene (5 bases). Trimming removed 5 bases at V and 0 bases at J, with 14 bases between. The CDR3 totals 15 residues. CDR1 is SGHTA, CDR2 FQGNSA, per germline. CDR3 sequence: CASSTNRLRSYEQYF. CDR3 sequence (DNA): TGTGCCAGCAGCACAAACAGGCTACGCTCCTACGAGCAGTACTTC.

The chain carries TRBV6-1 and TRBJ1-4; D gene unclear. Germline V CDR1 and CDR2: MNHNS, SASEGT. This CDR3 is built from 16 residues. V was shortened by 1 base and J by 0 bases, with 9 bases between the two germline ends. In nucleotides, the CDR3 is TGTGCCAGCAGTGAAGATTTAGGCCCAACTAATGAAAAACTGTTTTTT. Translation: CASSEDLGPTNEKLFF.

This clone was found once. This chain uses TRBV5-8 with TRBJ2-7; a weak D match, TRBD2 (7 bases). The ends were cut back, 4 bases at V and 3 bases at J, with 17 bases in the middle. Germline V lookup: CDR1 SGHTS, CDR2 YDEGEE. This CDR3 region has 15 residues. CDR3 sequence reads: CASSPRGGQLYEQYF. CDR3 bases: TGTGCCAGCAGCCCGAGGGGGGGGCAGCTCTACGAGCAGTACTTC.

The chain uses TRBV11-3 and TRBJ2-5, with TRBD2 matching 8 bases. Germline-derived CDR1 and CDR2 are SGHNT and YENEEA. Trimming at V came to 3 bases and at J to 4 bases, leaving 7 bases not matched to a gene. The CDR3 covers 15 residues. The CDR3 sequence is CASSLGAGRGETQYF. CDR3 coding DNA: TGTGCCAGCAGCTTGGGGGCCGGGAGGGGAGAGACCCAGTACTTC.

The chain is built from TRBV5-8 and TRBJ1-5; unclear D gene. V lost 2 bases and J lost 7, with 16 bases in between. The V gene's germline CDR1 is SGHTS and CDR2 YDEGEE. The length of the CDR3 is 15 residues. CDR3: CASSLNDRVGQPQHF. CDR3 nucleotide sequence: TGTGCCAGCAGCTTAAATGATAGGGTAGGACAGCCCCAGCATTTT.

The rearrangement links TRBV5-6 to TRBJ1-1; 9 bases are a match to TRBD1. V gave up 4 bases and J gave up 0 bases; unmatched junction bases: 4. CDR1 is SGHDT, CDR2 YYEEEE, per germline. This CDR3 has 15 residues. The CDR3 coding sequence is TGTGCCAGCAGCCCCGACAGGGGGTTGAACACTGAAGCTTTCTTT. Residues: CASSPDRGLNTEAFF.

The chain links TRBV10-2 to TRBJ2-1, with no clear D. V was trimmed by 8 bases and J by 3 bases, leaving 5 bases between them. The length of the CDR3 is 11 residues. Per germline, CDR1 WSHSY and CDR2 SAAADI. The CDR3 nucleotides read TGCGCCAGCCGGAGCTACAATGAGCAGTTCTTC. Translation: CASRSYNEQFF.

The chain carries TRBV5-6 and TRBJ2-7; tentative D call: TRBD1 (6 bases). Trimming stripped 0 bases from V and 0 bases from J, with 13 bases between. CDR3 length: 16 residues. Germline lookup yields CDR1 SGHDT and CDR2 YYEEEE. DNA of the CDR3: TGTGCCAGCAGCTTGGTATGGGGGCCCTTCTCCTACGAGCAGTACTTC. This codes for CASSLVWGPFSYEQYF.

J is TRBJ2-1 and V is TRBV28, with TRBD2 matching over 11 bases. CDR1 is MDHEN and CDR2 is SYDVKM in the germline V gene. The CDR3 has 13 amino acids. J gave up 8 bases and V 6 bases, and 3 bases lay outside the gene matches. CDR3 in DNA: TGTGCCAGCAGGAGGGGACTAGCGGATGAGCAGTTCTTC. Its protein product is CASRRGLADEQFF.

This clone was seen ten or more times. This chain links TRBV7-8 with TRBJ2-7; 10 bases agree with TRBD2. J lost 0 bases, V lost 5 bases, and 4 bases had no gene match. The germline V gene has CDR1 SGHVS and CDR2 FQNEAQ. The CDR3 extends over 15 amino acids. The CDR3 here is CASSETSGLSYEQYF. The CDR3 DNA sequence: TGTGCCAGCAGCGAGACTAGCGGGCTCTCCTACGAGCAGTACTTC. Supplemented by reference TRBV7-8 and TRBJ2-7, the full variable domain reads GAGVSQSPRYKVAKRGQDVALRCDPISGHVSLFWYQQALGQGPEFLTYFQNEAQLDKSGLPSDRFFAERPEGSVSTLKIQRTQQEDSAVYLCASSETSGLSYEQYFGPGTRLTVT.

This clone was seen once. This may come from a read error, since a much larger clone is one base off. The chain couples TRBV2 to TRBJ2-6; D possibly uses TRBD1 or TRBD2 (5 bases each). Germline CDR1 SNHLY, CDR2 FYNNEI. The CDR3 sequence is 15 residues long. V gave up 6 bases and J gave up 2 bases, with 11 bases separating them. CDR3 sequence (DNA): TGTGCCAGCAGGAGGGACGGCACTGGGGCCAACGTCCTGACTTTC. It encodes CASRRDGTGANVLTF.

The genes are TRBV5-4 and TRBJ2-3, with D unclear. Trimming removed 5 bases at V and 5 bases at J, with 12 bases between. The CDR3 spans 13 residues. Germline V CDR1 and CDR2: SGHNT, YYREEE (reference sequence). CDR3 DNA: TGTGCCAGCAGTCGGAAGCCGGGAGATACGCAGTATTTT. Amino acids: CASSRKPGDTQYF.

The J gene is TRBJ1-2, the V gene TRBV6-1; 10 bases agree with TRBD1. The CDR3 totals 16 residues. V was pared by 6 bases and J by 3 bases, with 10 bases of the junction left unmatched. The germline gives CDR1 MNHNS, CDR2 SASEGT. The CDR3 DNA is TGTGCCAGCAGGGAACCGGGACAGGGGATTTACTATGGCTACACCTTC. Translating it yields CASREPGQGIYYGYTF.

The chain has TRBV5-6 and TRBJ2-3; 8 nucleotides agree with TRBD1. V lost 3 bases to trimming and J lost 3 bases; unmatched junction nucleotides: 9. Germline V lookup: CDR1 SGHDT, CDR2 YYEEEE. The CDR3 length is 16 residues. In DNA form, the CDR3 reads TGTGCCAGCAGCTCCGAGGGACAGGCCTGGACAGATACGCAGTATTTT. Protein product: CASSSEGQAWTDTQYF.

The V call is TRBV18, the J call TRBJ2-7, with 11 nucleotides matching TRBD2. J gave up 3 bases and V 6 bases, and 4 bases lay outside the gene matches. There are 14 residues in the CDR3. Germline loops: CDR1 KGHSH, CDR2 LQKENI. The DNA of the CDR3 is TGTGCCAGCTCCTTCGGGACTAGCGGCTACGAGCAGTACTTC. Protein: CASSFGTSGYEQYF.

The chain carries TRBV19 and TRBJ2-2; TRBD1 is a possible D gene (6 bases). This CDR3 contains 19 residues. Germline values: CDR1 LNHDA, CDR2 SQIVND (reference sequence). V lost 4 bases, J lost 5 bases, and 26 bases lay in between. CDR3 residues: CASSTGWTVSPPGTGELFF. The DNA for the CDR3 is TGTGCCAGTAGTACAGGATGGACAGTCAGTCCTCCGGGAACCGGGGAGCTGTTTTTT.

CDR3 in DNA: TGTGCCAGCAGCCAAGATTGGCGGGGTAGCGGGAGAGAGCAGTACTTC. Its translation is CASSQDWRGSGREQYF. The chain combines TRBV4-2 with TRBJ2-7, with 9 bases lining up with TRBD2. The CDR3 has 16 amino acids. Per the germline V gene, CDR1 is LGHNA and CDR2 is YNFKEQ. Trimming took 0 bases from V and 7 from J; bases not matched to a gene: 10.

Remarks on this clone: Distinct nucleotide sequences in the sample also encode this CDR3. CDR3 region: CSAILADTQYF. CDR3 sequence (DNA): TGCAGTGCCATCCTAGCGGATACGCAGTATTTT. The J gene is TRBJ2-3, the V gene TRBV20-1, with a tentative D call TRBD2 (6 bases). Trimming removed 6 bases at V and 6 bases at J, with 10 bases between. The CDR3 runs 11 residues. Germline loops: CDR1 DFQATT, CDR2 SNEGSKA (reference sequence).

The genes are TRBV2 and TRBJ2-1, with 7 nucleotides matching TRBD2. Unmatched junction bases numbered 15, after V lost 4 bases and J lost 9 bases. The CDR3 is 16 amino acids. CDR1 and CDR2 from the germline V gene are SNHLY and FYNNEI. As DNA, the CDR3 is TGTGCCAGCAGTGGGCGCGGGAGCCTCCGAAGGGGTGAGCAGTTCTTC. Translation: CASSGRGSLRRGEQFF.

This sequence joins TRBV11-2 and TRBJ2-2; 14 nucleotides align to TRBD2. This CDR3 spans 17 amino acids. The germline V gene has CDR1 SGHAT and CDR2 FQNNGV. J was trimmed by 1 base and V by 8 bases; bases with no gene match: 6. CDR3 DNA: TGTGCCAGCCGTATAGGGACTAGCGGGGGGAACACCGGGGAGCTGTTTTTT. Translated, it gives CASRIGTSGGNTGELFF.

This clone came up a few times. This chain uses TRBV2 with TRBJ1-1, with D unclear. The CDR3 has 13 amino acids. Per the germline V gene, CDR1 is SNHLY and CDR2 is FYNNEI. Here the CDR3 reads CALVGGKNTEAFF. The CDR3 DNA follows: TGTGCTCTCGTCGGTGGGAAGAACACTGAAGCTTTCTTT.